There are a few counts of the clone carrying this T cell receptor beta chain. Antigen: not known. The source of the sample is a study of CD8 T cells in ankylosing spondylitis. General study findings and limits: A TCR beta motif made of several highly homologous variants seemed typical of ankylosing spondylitis blood.

The CDR3 spans 16 residues. Between the trimmed V and J ends, which lost 1 base and 0 bases, there was a span of 14 bases. The germline V gene has CDR1 SGHDT and CDR2 YYEEEE. TCRdb reprocessed the 5' RACE reads with MiXCR, giving one entry per CDR3 protein. Of hundreds of thousands of distinct CDR3 sequences listed, about 10% are singletons. This clonotype was obtained from a male donor with ankylosing spondylitis. The chain couples TRBV5-6 to TRBJ2-7; tentatively, D is TRBD1 (5 bases). The sequencing input was blood, either unsorted or a sorted T cell fraction (not recorded which). The CDR3 protein is CASSLYPSGLSYEQYF. The CDR3 bases are TGTGCCAGCAGCTTGTACCCCTCAGGGCTCTCCTACGAGCAGTACTTC.